The rows below give T cell receptor beta chains drawn from one sample of a study of preoperative IRX-2 immunotherapy in early breast cancer. Libraries were prepared by immunoSEQ multiplex PCR; TCRdb keeps only in-frame clonotypes and omits some of them. The sample contains approximately 100,000 clones, 86% of which appear only once. Specimen: tumor tissue, collected after IRX-2 immunotherapy. The receptors were gathered from a human donor with breast cancer. Both conserved end residues are trimmed from each CDR3. D genes are given only for firm matches.

>12|.|TRBJ1-3|TRBV11-3
ASSFYGFGNTIY
>15|.|TRBJ2-2|TRBV7-5
ASSLESRGPNTGELF
>12|.|TRBJ1-2|TRBV28
ATLRGGSNYGYT
>11|TRBD1|TRBJ2-1|TRBV19
ASGGQGVGEQF
>11|.|TRBJ1-1|TRBV28
ASPNPGNTEAF
>11|.|TRBJ1-6|TRBV19
ASSLRQPSPLH
>13|TRBD2|TRBJ2-1|TRBV2
ASRSRGGSHNEQF
>14|TRBD2|TRBJ2-1|TRBV6-8
ASSQYSGRSYNEQF
>11|TRBD1|TRBJ1-6|TRBV6-8
ASSRQGGSPLH
>10|.|TRBJ1-2|TRBV30
AWSSLNYGYT
>11|.|TRBJ2-1|TRBV29-1
SVESWNYNEQF
>15|.|TRBJ2-1|TRBV1
ASSQDLRTSRDNEQF
>12|.|TRBJ2-1|TRBV28
ASSLKYLFNEQF
>12|.|TRBJ2-5|TRBV29-1
SVEPGIRKETQY
>13|TRBD2|TRBJ2-1|TRBV11-3
ASTPPLLAGAEQF
>10|.|TRBJ1-4|TRBV6-8
ASRGTGEKLF
>14|.|TRBJ1-4|TRBV7-1
ASSTGYVSTNEKLF
>11|.|TRBJ2-7|TRBV6-8
ASSFQMDYEQY
>14|.|TRBJ1-3|TRBV7-7
ASSLVRGVSGNTIY
>12|.|TRBJ1-1|TRBV5-1
ASSLGVTGTEAF
>13|.|TRBJ2-2|TRBV5-1
ASSLNPGSTGELF
>14|TRBD1|TRBJ1-2|TRBV5-1
ASSTGQQLTNYGYT
>14|.|TRBJ1-3|TRBV19
ASSAQGAYSGNTIY
>12|.|TRBJ1-1|TRBV12-5
ASGLREGNTEAF
>14|.|TRBJ2-1|TRBV5-1
ASSLVQGGVYNEQF
>13|TRBD1|TRBJ1-3|TRBV11-3
ASSSFRGSGNTIY